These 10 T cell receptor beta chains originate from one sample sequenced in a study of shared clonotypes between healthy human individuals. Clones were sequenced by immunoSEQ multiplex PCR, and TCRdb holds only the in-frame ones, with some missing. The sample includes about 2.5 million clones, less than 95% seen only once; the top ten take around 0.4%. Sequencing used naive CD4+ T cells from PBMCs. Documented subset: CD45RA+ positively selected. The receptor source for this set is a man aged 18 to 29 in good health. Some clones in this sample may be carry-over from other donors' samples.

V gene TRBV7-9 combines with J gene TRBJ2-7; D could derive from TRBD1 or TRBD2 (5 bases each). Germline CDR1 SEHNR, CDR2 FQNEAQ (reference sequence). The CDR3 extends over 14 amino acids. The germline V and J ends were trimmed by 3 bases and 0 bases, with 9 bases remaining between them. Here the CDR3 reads CASSLGLASYEQYF. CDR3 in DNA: TGTGCCAGCAGCTTGGGGCTAGCCTCCTACGAGCAGTACTTC.

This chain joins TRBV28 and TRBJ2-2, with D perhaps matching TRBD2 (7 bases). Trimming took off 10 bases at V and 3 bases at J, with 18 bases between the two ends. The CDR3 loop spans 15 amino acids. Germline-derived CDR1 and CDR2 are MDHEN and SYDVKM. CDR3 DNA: TGTGCCACGGGGGCGGGAGTGGCGGACACCGGGGAGCTGTTTTTT. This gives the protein CATGAGVADTGELFF.

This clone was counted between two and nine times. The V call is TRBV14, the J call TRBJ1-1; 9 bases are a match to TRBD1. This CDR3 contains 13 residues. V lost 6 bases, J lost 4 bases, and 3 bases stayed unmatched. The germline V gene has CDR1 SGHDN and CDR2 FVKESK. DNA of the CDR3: TGTGCCAGCAGACAGACAGGGGGCACTGAAGCTTTCTTT. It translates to CASRQTGGTEAFF.

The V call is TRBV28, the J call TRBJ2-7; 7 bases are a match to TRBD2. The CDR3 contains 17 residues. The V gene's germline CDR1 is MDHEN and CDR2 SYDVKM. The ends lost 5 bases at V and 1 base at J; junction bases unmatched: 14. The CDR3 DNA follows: TGTGCCAGCAGTCCCTGGAGTCTAGCGGATTCGTCCTACGAGCAGTACTTC. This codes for CASSPWSLADSSYEQYF. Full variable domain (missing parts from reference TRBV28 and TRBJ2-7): DVKVTQSSRYLVKRTGEKVFLECVQDMDHENMFWYRQDPGLGLRLIYFSYDVKMKEKGDIPEGYSVSREKKERFSLILESASTNQTSMYLCASSPWSLADSSYEQYFGPGTRLTVT.

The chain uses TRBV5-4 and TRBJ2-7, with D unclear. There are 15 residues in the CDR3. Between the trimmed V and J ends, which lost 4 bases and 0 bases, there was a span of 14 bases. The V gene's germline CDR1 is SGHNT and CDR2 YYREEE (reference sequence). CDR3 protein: CASSPGGESSYEQYF. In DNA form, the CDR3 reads TGTGCCAGCAGCCCCGGCGGAGAGAGCTCCTACGAGCAGTACTTC.

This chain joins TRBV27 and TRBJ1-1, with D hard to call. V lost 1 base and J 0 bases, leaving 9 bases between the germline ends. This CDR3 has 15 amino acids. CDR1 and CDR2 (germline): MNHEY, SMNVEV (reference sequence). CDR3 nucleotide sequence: TGTGCCAGCAGTTTATACGGGCAATTGAACACTGAAGCTTTCTTT. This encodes CASSLYGQLNTEAFF.

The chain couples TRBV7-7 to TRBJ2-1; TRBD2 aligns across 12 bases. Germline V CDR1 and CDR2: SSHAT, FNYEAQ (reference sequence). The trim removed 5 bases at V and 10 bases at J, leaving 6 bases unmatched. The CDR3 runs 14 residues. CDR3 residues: CASSLLTSGSEQFF. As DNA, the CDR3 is TGTGCCAGCAGCCTTTTGACTAGCGGGAGCGAGCAGTTCTTC.

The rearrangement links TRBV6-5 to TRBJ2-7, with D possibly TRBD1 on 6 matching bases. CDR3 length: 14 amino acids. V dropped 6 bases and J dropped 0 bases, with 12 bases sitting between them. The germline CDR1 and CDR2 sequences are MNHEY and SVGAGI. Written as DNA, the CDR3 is TGTGCCAGCAGGTACAGGGTGCCCTCCTACGAGCAGTACTTC. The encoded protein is CASRYRVPSYEQYF.

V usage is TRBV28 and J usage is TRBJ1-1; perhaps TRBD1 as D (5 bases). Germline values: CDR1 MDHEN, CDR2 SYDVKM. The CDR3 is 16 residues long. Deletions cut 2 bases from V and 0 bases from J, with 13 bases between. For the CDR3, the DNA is TGTGCCAGCAGTTTACCCTCCGGGACGTTGAACACTGAAGCTTTCTTT. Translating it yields CASSLPSGTLNTEAFF.

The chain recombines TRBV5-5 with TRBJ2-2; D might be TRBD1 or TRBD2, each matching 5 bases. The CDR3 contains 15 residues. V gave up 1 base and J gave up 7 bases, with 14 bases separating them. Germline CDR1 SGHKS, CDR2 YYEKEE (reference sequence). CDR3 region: CASSLNRGVGGELFF. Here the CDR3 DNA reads TGTGCCAGCAGCTTGAATCGAGGGGTCGGCGGGGAGCTGTTTTTT.